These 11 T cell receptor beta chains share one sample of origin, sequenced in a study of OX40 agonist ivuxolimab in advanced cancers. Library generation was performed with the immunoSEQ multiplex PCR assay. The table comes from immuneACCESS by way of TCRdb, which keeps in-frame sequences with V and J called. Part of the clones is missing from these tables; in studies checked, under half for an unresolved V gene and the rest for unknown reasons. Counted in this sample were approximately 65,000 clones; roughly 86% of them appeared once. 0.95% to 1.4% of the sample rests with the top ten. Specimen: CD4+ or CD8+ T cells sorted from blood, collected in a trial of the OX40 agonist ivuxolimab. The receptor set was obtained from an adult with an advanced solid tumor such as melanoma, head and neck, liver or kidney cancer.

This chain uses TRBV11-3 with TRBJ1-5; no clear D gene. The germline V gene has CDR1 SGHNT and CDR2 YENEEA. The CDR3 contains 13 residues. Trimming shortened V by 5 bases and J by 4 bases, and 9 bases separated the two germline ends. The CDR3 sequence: CASSQEVNQPQHF. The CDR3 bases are TGTGCCAGCAGCCAGGAGGTTAATCAGCCCCAGCATTTT.

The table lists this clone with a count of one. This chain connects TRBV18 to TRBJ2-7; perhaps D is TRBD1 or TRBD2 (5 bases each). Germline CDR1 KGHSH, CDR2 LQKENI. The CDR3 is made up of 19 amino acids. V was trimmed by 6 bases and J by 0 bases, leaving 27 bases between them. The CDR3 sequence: CASSESRGVPNRDSYEQYF. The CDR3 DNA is TGTGCCAGCTCCGAAAGTAGAGGGGTCCCAAACCGTGACTCCTACGAGCAGTACTTC.

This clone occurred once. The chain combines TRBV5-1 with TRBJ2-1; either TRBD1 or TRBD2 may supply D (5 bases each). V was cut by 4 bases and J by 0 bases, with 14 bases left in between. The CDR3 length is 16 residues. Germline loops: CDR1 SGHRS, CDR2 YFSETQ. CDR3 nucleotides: TGCGCCAGCAGCCATGGGGACCGCAGCTCCTACAATGAGCAGTTCTTC. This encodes CASSHGDRSSYNEQFF. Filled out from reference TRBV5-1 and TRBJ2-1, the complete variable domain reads KAGVTQTPRYLIKTRGQQVTLSCSPISGHRSVSWYQQTPGQGLQFLFEYFSETQRNKGNFPGRFSGRQFSNSRSEMNVSTLELGDSALYLCASSHGDRSSYNEQFFGPGTRLTVL.

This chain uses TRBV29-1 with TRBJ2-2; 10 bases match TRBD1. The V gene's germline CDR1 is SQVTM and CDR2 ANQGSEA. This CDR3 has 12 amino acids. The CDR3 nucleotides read TGCGTGACAGGGGGCAACACCGGGGAGCTGTTTTTT. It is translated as CVTGGNTGELFF.

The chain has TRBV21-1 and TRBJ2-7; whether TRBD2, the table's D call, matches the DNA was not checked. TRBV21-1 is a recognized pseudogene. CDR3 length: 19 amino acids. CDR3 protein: CATPPEISGRALTSYEQYF. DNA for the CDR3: TGTGCCACCCCCCCCGAAATTAGCGGGAGGGCCCTTACATCCTACGAGCAGTACTTC.

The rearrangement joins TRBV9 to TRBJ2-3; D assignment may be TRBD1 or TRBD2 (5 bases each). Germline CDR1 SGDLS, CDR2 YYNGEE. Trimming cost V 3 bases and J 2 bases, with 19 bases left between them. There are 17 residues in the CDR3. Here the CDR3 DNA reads TGTGCCAGCAGCGCCAGGGACGGGGTTGGGTTCACAGATACGCAGTATTTT. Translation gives CASSARDGVGFTDTQYF.

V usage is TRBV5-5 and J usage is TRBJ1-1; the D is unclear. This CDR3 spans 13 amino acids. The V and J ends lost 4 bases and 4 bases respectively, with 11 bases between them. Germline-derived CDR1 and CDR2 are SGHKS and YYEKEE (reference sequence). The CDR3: CASSPDTSTEAFF. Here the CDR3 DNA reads TGTGCCAGCAGCCCTGACACTAGCACTGAAGCTTTCTTT.

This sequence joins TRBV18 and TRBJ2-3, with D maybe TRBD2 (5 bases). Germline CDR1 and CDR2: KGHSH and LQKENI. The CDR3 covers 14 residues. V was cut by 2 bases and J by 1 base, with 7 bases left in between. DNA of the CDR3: TGTGCCAGCTCACCAGACTACGGCACAGATACGCAGTATTTT. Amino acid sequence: CASSPDYGTDTQYF.

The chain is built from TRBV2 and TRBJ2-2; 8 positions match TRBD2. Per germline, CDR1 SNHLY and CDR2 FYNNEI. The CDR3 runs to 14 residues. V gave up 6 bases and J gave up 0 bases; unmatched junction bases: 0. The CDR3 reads CASRGLANTGELFF. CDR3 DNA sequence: TGTGCCAGCAGGGGACTAGCGAACACCGGGGAGCTGTTTTTT.

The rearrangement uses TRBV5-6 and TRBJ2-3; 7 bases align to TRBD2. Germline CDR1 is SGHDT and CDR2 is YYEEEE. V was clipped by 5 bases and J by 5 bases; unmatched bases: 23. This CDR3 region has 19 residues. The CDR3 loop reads CASRAGLRAIQHLGDTQYF. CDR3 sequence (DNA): TGTGCCAGCAGGGCGGGACTACGTGCTATCCAACACCTAGGAGATACGCAGTATTTT.

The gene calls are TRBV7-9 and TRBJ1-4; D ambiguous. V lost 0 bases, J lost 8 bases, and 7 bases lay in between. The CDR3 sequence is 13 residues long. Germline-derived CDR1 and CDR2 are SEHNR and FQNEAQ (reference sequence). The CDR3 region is CASSLAGLEKLFF. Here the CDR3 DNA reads TGTGCCAGCAGCTTAGCAGGGTTGGAAAAACTGTTTTTT.